These T cell receptor beta chains were read from a single sample in a study of T cell changes during pregnancy in multiple sclerosis. Some clones are missing from TCRdb's copy, which holds only in-frame ones; the method was immunoSEQ multiplex PCR. The sample carries fewer than 85,000 clones, around 90% recorded once. The sample in question was peripheral blood, obtained in the second trimester of pregnancy. The receptors shown here come from a female donor with multiple sclerosis, enrolled in a pregnancy study. The CDR3 runs from the conserved cysteine through the conserved F or W. D genes are given only for firm matches. Not all rows give a size; the values are once, few, many and, for expanded clones, a class.

>-|TRBJ2-5|-|TRBV27
TGTGCCAGCAGTTTTCGATGGGCAGGACAAGAGACCCAGTACTTC
CASSFRWAGQETQYF
>TRBD2|TRBJ2-5|-|TRBV6-5
TGTGCCAGCAGTTACTCTCTATCTAGCGGACAAGAGACCCAGTACTTC
CASSYSLSSGQETQYF
>-|TRBJ2-3|-|TRBV6-1
TGTGCCAGCAGTAGGGCGGGGCCTAGCACAGATACGCAGTATTTT
CASSRAGPSTDTQYF
>TRBD2|TRBJ2-1|-|TRBV29-1
TGCAGCGTTGATTTGGGCGGGGGCTCCTACAATGAGCAGTTCTTC
CSVDLGGGSYNEQFF
>TRBD1|TRBJ1-2|few|TRBV10-3
TGTGCCATCACCCCCGGGGCAGGGGGAAATAACTATGGCTACACCTTC
CAITPGAGGNNYGYTF
>-|TRBJ2-2|few|TRBV2
TGTGCCAGCAGGGACAGAGAATACGGGGAGCTGTTTTTT
CASRDREYGELFF
>TRBD2|TRBJ2-7|-|TRBV19
TGTGCCAGTAGTATAGTAGCGGGGAGCTCCTACGAGCAGTACTTC
CASSIVAGSSYEQYF
>-|TRBJ1-2|few|TRBV4-1
TGCGCCAGCAGCCAAGAGATGGCCAAGAACTATGGCTACACCTTC
CASSQEMAKNYGYTF
>-|TRBJ1-4|few|TRBV7-9
TGTGCCAGCTCCTCGGGGGACGGACTCCTTTTT
CASSSGDGLLF
>-|TRBJ2-5|once|TRBV27
TGTGCCACCGGGAGCGGTTCGTTTCAAGAGACCCAGTACTTC
CATGSGSFQETQYF
>-|TRBJ1-5|-|TRBV27
TGTGCCAGCAGTTTATCGGGGGGGGATCAGCCCCAGCATTTT
CASSLSGGDQPQHF
>TRBD1|TRBJ1-3|-|TRBV19
TGTGCCAGTAAACAGGGGGCTTATGGAAACACCATATATTTT
CASKQGAYGNTIYF
>-|TRBJ1-1|-|TRBV18
TGTGCCAGCTCACCCTTGCCGGACAGGAACACTGAAGCTTTCTTT
CASSPLPDRNTEAFF
>-|TRBJ2-1|-|TRBV10-3
TGTGCCATCAGCGACCCAAGGGGAGGTGAGCAGTTCTTC
CAISDPRGGEQFF
>TRBD2|TRBJ2-1|-|TRBV28
TGTGCCAGCAGATCCGGGACTAGCGGGAGCAATGAGCAGTTCTTC
CASRSGTSGSNEQFF
>TRBD2|TRBJ2-5|-|TRBV6-1
TGTGCCAGCAGTGACGCTAGCGGGAGTTTAGAAGAGACCCAGTACTTC
CASSDASGSLEETQYF
>-|TRBJ2-6|-|TRBV28
TGTGCCAGCACTCTCTCTGGGGCCAACGTCCTGACTTTC
CASTLSGANVLTF
>-|TRBJ1-2|-|TRBV2
TGTGCCAGCAGTGAAAAGACATTCTATGGCTACACCTTC
CASSEKTFYGYTF
>-|TRBJ1-5|-|TRBV7-8
TGTGCCAGCAGCGTTAACACAGGAGATCAGCCCCAGCATTTT
CASSVNTGDQPQHF
>TRBD1|TRBJ1-1|-|TRBV27
TGTGCCAGCAGCCACAGGGGAGACACTGAAGCTTTCTTT
CASSHRGDTEAFF
>TRBD1|TRBJ1-1|-|TRBV6-5
TGTGCCAGCAGTTTCGACAGGGCCACTGAAGCTTTCTTT
CASSFDRATEAFF
>-|TRBJ2-1|-|TRBV11-3
TGTGCCAGCAGCGCCCGCTCCAGGGAATACAATGAGCAGTTCTTC
CASSARSREYNEQFF
>-|TRBJ1-5|-|TRBV9
TGTGCCAGCAACCTCGGGGAGCCGGATCAGCCCCAGCATTTT
CASNLGEPDQPQHF
>-|TRBJ2-6|-|TRBV14
TGTGCCAGCAGCCAAGAAGAGAGACAGGGACTCTCTGGGGCCAACGTCCTGACTTTC
CASSQEERQGLSGANVLTF
>-|TRBJ2-7|once|TRBV6-1
TGTGCCAGCAGTGAATTTCGGTGGGCAGGGGCCTACGAGCAGTACTTC
CASSEFRWAGAYEQYF
>-|TRBJ2-3|-|TRBV7-2
TGTGCCAGCAGCTTAGCGCTCGCGGGCGGGGCAGATACGCAGTATTTT
CASSLALAGGADTQYF
>TRBD1|TRBJ1-4|-|TRBV4-2
TGTGCCAGCAGCCAAGGGGACAGGGAAGGAAAACTGTTTTTT
CASSQGDREGKLFF
>TRBD1|TRBJ2-7|-|TRBV19
TGTGCCAGTAGTCCAGGACAGGCCTACGAGCAGTACTTC
CASSPGQAYEQYF
>TRBD1|TRBJ2-7|-|TRBV7-2
TGTGCCAGCAGCCTTAGGCAGGACAGGGGCGGCGAGCAGTACTTC
CASSLRQDRGGEQYF
>-|TRBJ2-7|-|TRBV7-6
TGTGCCAGCAGCTCCGGAGGGATTTACGAGCAGTACTTC
CASSSGGIYEQYF
>-|TRBJ2-2|-|TRBV6-6
TGTGCCAGCAGTGCCCCGAACAGGGATGGCCGGGAGCTGTTTTTT
CASSAPNRDGRELFF
>-|TRBJ2-5|-|TRBV7-2
TGTGCCAGCAGCTTAGGTCCAGGGAAAGAGACCCAGTACTTC
CASSLGPGKETQYF
>TRBD1|TRBJ2-7|-|TRBV7-9
TGTGCCAGCAGCGGGGGGACAGGGGGCGAGCAGTACTTC
CASSGGTGGEQYF
>-|TRBJ2-2|-|TRBV7-2
TGTGCCAGGTCGGCGGGGTCAAACACCGGGGAGCTGTTTTTT
CARSAGSNTGELFF
>-|TRBJ2-6|-|TRBV5-4
TGTGCCAGCAGCTCCCCTTACTCTGGGGCCAACGTCCTGACTTTC
CASSSPYSGANVLTF
>-|TRBJ1-2|-|TRBV7-8
TGTGCCAGCAGCTTCAAAAAACAAAGCTATGGCTACACCTTC
CASSFKKQSYGYTF
>-|TRBJ1-1|-|TRBV20-1
TGCAGTGTGGGGAGGGCTACTGAAGCTTTCTTT
CSVGRATEAFF
>-|TRBJ1-5|-|TRBV19
TGTGCCAGTAGTATAGAGCCAGGGCGCAATCAGCCCCAGCATTTT
CASSIEPGRNQPQHF
>-|TRBJ1-1|-|TRBV7-3
TGTGCCAGCAGCCCGACAGGCTTCGTAAACACTGAAGCTTTCTTT
CASSPTGFVNTEAFF
>-|TRBJ1-2|-|TRBV7-9
TGTGCCAGCAGCTTAGTCAGTATCTTTGGCGGCTACACCTTC
CASSLVSIFGGYTF
>TRBD1|TRBJ1-1|-|TRBV27
TGTGCCAGCAGTAAAACCGACAGGGGTAGGGCTTTCTTT
CASSKTDRGRAFF